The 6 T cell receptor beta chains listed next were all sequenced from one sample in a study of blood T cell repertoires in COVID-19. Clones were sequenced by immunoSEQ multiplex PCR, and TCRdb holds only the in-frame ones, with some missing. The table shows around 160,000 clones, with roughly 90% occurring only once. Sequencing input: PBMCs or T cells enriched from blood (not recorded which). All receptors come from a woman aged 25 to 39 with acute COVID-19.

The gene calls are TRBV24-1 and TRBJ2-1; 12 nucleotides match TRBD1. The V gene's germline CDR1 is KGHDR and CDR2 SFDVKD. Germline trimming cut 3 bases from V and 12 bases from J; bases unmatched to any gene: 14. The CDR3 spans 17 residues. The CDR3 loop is CATSDPRDRGHGGVQFF. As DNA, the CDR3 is TGTGCCACCAGTGATCCAAGGGACAGGGGGCATGGAGGGGTGCAGTTCTTC.

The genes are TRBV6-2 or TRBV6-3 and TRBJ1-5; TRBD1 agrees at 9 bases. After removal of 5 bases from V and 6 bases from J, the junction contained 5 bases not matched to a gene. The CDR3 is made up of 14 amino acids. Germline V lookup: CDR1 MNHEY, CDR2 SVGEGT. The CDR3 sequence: CASSRDRDVQPQHF. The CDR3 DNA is TGTGCCAGCAGTCGGGACAGGGATGTTCAGCCCCAGCATTTT.

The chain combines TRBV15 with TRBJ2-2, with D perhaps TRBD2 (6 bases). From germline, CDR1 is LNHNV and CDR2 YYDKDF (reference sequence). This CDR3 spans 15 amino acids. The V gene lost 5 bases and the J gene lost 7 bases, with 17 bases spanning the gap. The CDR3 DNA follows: TGTGCCACCAGCCTAGGAGGAGGCGGGAACGGGGAGCTGTTTTTT. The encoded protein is CATSLGGGGNGELFF. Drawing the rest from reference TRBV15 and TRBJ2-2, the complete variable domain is DAMVIQNPRYQVTQFGKPVTLSCSQTLNHNVMYWYQQKSSQAPKLLFHYYDKDFNNEADTPDNFQSRRPNTSFCFLDIRSPGLGDTAMYLCATSLGGGGNGELFFGEGSRLTVL.

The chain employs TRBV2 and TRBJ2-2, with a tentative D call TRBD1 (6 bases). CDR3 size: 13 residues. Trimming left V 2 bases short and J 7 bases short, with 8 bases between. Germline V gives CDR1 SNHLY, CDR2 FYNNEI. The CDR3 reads CASSEQGIGELFF. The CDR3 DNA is TGTGCCAGCAGTGAACAGGGGATCGGGGAGCTGTTTTTT.

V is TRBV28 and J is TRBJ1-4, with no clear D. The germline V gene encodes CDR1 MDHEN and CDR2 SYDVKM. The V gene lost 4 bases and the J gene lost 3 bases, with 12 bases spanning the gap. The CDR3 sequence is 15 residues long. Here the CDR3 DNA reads TGTGCCAGCAGTTCCCCCCTCGGGGCTAATGAAAAACTGTTTTTT. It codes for CASSSPLGANEKLFF.

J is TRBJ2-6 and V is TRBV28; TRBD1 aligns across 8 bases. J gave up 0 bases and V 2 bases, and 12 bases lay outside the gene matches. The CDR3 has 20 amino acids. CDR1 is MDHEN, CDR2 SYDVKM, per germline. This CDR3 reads CASSLGRGRKALSGANVLTF. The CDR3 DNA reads TGTGCCAGCAGTTTAGGCAGGGGGCGTAAGGCCCTCTCTGGGGCCAACGTCCTGACTTTC.